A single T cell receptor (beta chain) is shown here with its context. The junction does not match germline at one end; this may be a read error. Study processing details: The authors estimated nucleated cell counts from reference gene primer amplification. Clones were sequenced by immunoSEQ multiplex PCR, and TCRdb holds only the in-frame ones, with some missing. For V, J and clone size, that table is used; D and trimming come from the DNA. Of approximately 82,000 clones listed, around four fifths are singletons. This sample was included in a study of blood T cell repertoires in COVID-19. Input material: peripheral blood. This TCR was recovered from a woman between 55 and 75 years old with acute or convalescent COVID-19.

CDR3 DNA: TGCGCCAGCAGGTTGGATCCTAGCGGGAGTAGTGAGCAGTTCTTC. This codes for CASRLDPSGSSEQFF. This chain links TRBV5-1 with TRBJ2-1, with 10 bases that match TRBD2. From germline, CDR1 is SGHRS and CDR2 YFSETQ. The CDR3 is 15 amino acids. Complete variable domain (other parts from reference TRBV5-1 and TRBJ2-1): KAGVTQTPRYLIKTRGQQVTLSCSPISGHRSVSWYQQTPGQGLQFLFEYFSETQRNKGNFPGRFSGRQFSNSRSEMNVSTLELGDSALYLCASRLDPSGSSEQFFGPGTRLTVL.